Following are 19 T cell receptor beta chains from one sample sequenced in a study of T cell responses to AZD1222 COVID-19 vaccine. Clones were read by immunoSEQ multiplex PCR, and TCRdb kept only the in-frame ones, dropping some. The sample lists 95,000 to 150,000 clones, roughly 89% occurring once. Sequencing used peripheral blood, obtained on day 0 of AZD1222 vaccination. The receptors derive from an adult in good health.

The V call is TRBV6-6, the J call TRBJ2-7, with 8 positions matching TRBD2. Germline lookup yields CDR1 MNHNY and CDR2 SVGAGI (reference sequence). V shed 8 bases and J 6 bases; nucleotides not matched to a gene: 3. The CDR3 has 11 residues. CDR3 bases: TGTGCCAGCCGCCGGGAGGGCGAGCAGTACTTC. This codes for CASRREGEQYF.

The V call is TRBV9, the J call TRBJ1-5; the D is unclear. Germline V gene lookup returns CDR1 SGDLS and CDR2 YYNGEE. The ends were cut back, 7 bases at V and 8 bases at J, with 13 bases in the middle. The CDR3 length is 12 residues. The CDR3 DNA reads as TGTGCCAGCCCTAGGGCCGGGGAGCCCCAGCATTTT. It encodes CASPRAGEPQHF.

This rearrangement joins TRBV6-5 to TRBJ1-2, with D perhaps matching TRBD1 (6 bases). The V and J ends lost 2 bases and 8 bases respectively, with 12 bases between them. Germline V gene sequence: CDR1 MNHEY, CDR2 SVGAGI. CDR3 length: 13 amino acids. CDR3 residues: CASSYRQALGYTF. Written as DNA, the CDR3 is TGTGCCAGCAGTTACAGACAGGCCCTCGGCTACACCTTC.

The V call is TRBV5-1, the J call TRBJ2-5; TRBD2 agrees at 8 bases. The junction had 9 bases not matched to a gene; V was cut back by 4 bases and J by 1 base. CDR1 and CDR2 from the germline V gene are SGHRS and YFSETQ. The CDR3 contains 16 residues. CDR3 amino acids: CASSPGSGGGQETQYF. In DNA, the CDR3 is TGCGCCAGCAGCCCGGGGAGCGGGGGCGGCCAAGAGACCCAGTACTTC.

J is TRBJ2-3 and V is TRBV6-5; the D gene is possibly TRBD1 (5 bases). The CDR3 is 12 amino acids. Between the trimmed V and J ends, which lost 6 bases and 4 bases, there was a span of 8 bases. Germline loops: CDR1 MNHEY, CDR2 SVGAGI. The chain's CDR3 is CASRGVADTQYF. The CDR3 DNA follows: TGTGCCAGCAGAGGGGTGGCAGATACGCAGTATTTT.

The chain has TRBV27 and TRBJ1-1; D not certain. The CDR3 is 15 amino acids. Germline lookup yields CDR1 MNHEY and CDR2 SMNVEV (reference sequence). V was cut by 2 bases and J by 0 bases, with 10 bases left in between. CDR3 residues: CASSLRVGMNTEAFF. The CDR3 nucleotides read TGTGCCAGCAGTTTAAGGGTGGGGATGAACACTGAAGCTTTCTTT.

This chain joins TRBV6-6 and TRBJ1-2, with a tentative D call TRBD1 (5 bases). This CDR3 is built from 13 residues. Germline V gene data show CDR1 as MNHNY and CDR2 as SVGAGI (reference sequence). V lost 7 bases to trimming and J lost 3 bases, with 12 bases between them. CDR3 loop: CASTKTADYGYTF. The DNA of the CDR3 is TGTGCCAGCACCAAGACAGCCGACTATGGCTACACCTTC.

The rearrangement joins TRBV7-9 to TRBJ2-7; D not resolved. The V gene's germline CDR1 is SEHNR and CDR2 FQNEAQ (reference sequence). The CDR3 extends over 13 amino acids. V was cut by 2 bases and J by 4 bases, with 9 bases left in between. CDR3 sequence: CASSLFGSYEQYF. CDR3 DNA: TGTGCCAGCAGCTTATTCGGCAGTTACGAGCAGTACTTC.

This sequence joins TRBV9 and TRBJ2-1; 9 nucleotides match TRBD2. The junction had 6 bases not matched to a gene; V was cut back by 3 bases and J by 5 bases. The CDR3 runs to 15 residues. Germline loops: CDR1 SGDLS, CDR2 YYNGEE. The CDR3 protein is CASSAIGTSNNEQFF. The CDR3 bases are TGTGCCAGCAGCGCAATCGGGACTAGCAACAATGAGCAGTTCTTC.

This clone was detected once. The CDR3 bases are TGTGCCAGCAGCCGGACCCGGGAAAACTATGGCTACACCTTC. Its translation: CASSRTRENYGYTF. The chain employs TRBV11-2 and TRBJ1-2, with unresolved D. The germline V gene has CDR1 SGHAT and CDR2 FQNNGV. The V and J ends lost 5 bases and 2 bases respectively, with 12 bases between them. The CDR3 totals 14 residues.

This chain connects TRBV20-1 to TRBJ2-7, with D hard to call. Trimming left V 3 bases short and J 3 bases short, with 6 bases between. Germline loops: CDR1 DFQATT, CDR2 SNEGSKA (reference sequence). The CDR3 consists of 11 residues. The CDR3 protein is CSASLIYEQYF. DNA of the CDR3: TGCAGTGCTAGCCTCATCTACGAGCAGTACTTC.

This sequence joins TRBV6-1 and TRBJ1-2, with 7 nucleotides matching TRBD1. Germline V gives CDR1 MNHNS, CDR2 SASEGT. V shed 3 bases, J shed 5 bases, and the junction held 0 bases outside the gene matches. This CDR3 has 12 amino acids. CDR3 sequence: CASSETGYGYTF. The CDR3 region has the DNA TGTGCCAGCAGTGAGACAGGGTATGGCTACACCTTC.

The chain recombines TRBV14 with TRBJ2-1; D gene uncertain. V gave up 6 bases and J gave up 9 bases, with 12 bases separating them. From germline, CDR1 is SGHDN and CDR2 FVKESK. The CDR3 sequence is 12 residues long. The CDR3 is CASRTARSEQFF. CDR3 bases: TGTGCCAGCAGGACGGCGAGGAGTGAGCAGTTCTTC.

The V gene is TRBV18, the J gene TRBJ2-7; 7 bases are shared with TRBD1. Germline V gives CDR1 KGHSH, CDR2 LQKENI. The CDR3 totals 12 residues. V shed 6 bases and J 5 bases; nucleotides not matched to a gene: 4. CDR3 residues: CASSPDRDEQYF. CDR3 nucleotide sequence: TGTGCCAGCTCGCCAGACAGGGACGAGCAGTACTTC.

V is TRBV28 and J is TRBJ1-2; a possible D gene is TRBD1 (5 bases). V lost 5 bases, J lost 2 bases, and 9 bases lay in between. The CDR3 is 13 amino acids. Germline V gene sequence: CDR1 MDHEN, CDR2 SYDVKM. The CDR3: CASSIPGNYGYTF. DNA for the CDR3: TGTGCCAGCAGTATCCCAGGGAACTATGGCTACACCTTC.

This chain connects TRBV6-1 to TRBJ2-7; no firm D call. CDR1 and CDR2 (germline): MNHNS, SASEGT. Trimming removed 1 base at V and 3 bases at J, with 16 bases between. This CDR3 is 16 amino acids long. In nucleotides, the CDR3 is TGTGCCAGCAGTGAAGGAGCGTGGGCAGTTCTCTACGAGCAGTACTTC. Protein: CASSEGAWAVLYEQYF.

The rearrangement uses TRBV6-5 and TRBJ1-5; D is unclear. V was shortened by 0 bases and J by 0 bases, with 6 bases between the two germline ends. This CDR3 is built from 15 residues. Germline CDR1 and CDR2: MNHEY and SVGAGI. CDR3: CASSYSGYSNQPQHF. The CDR3 coding sequence is TGTGCCAGCAGTTACTCCGGTTATAGCAATCAGCCCCAGCATTTT.

The chain couples TRBV5-1 to TRBJ2-5; D is perhaps TRBD2 (5 bases). The CDR3 totals 14 residues. V was shortened by 4 bases and J by 0 bases, with 10 bases between the two germline ends. Germline loops: CDR1 SGHRS, CDR2 YFSETQ. CDR3 region: CASSLGENQETQYF. The CDR3 nucleotides read TGCGCCAGCAGCCTCGGGGAGAACCAAGAGACCCAGTACTTC.

This sequence joins TRBV6-5 and TRBJ1-1; D not certain. V was trimmed by 7 bases and J by 1 base, leaving 7 bases between them. The germline gives CDR1 MNHEY, CDR2 SVGAGI. The CDR3 totals 12 residues. CDR3: CASTKENTEAFF. The CDR3 bases are TGTGCCAGCACGAAAGAGAACACTGAAGCTTTCTTT.